This passage covers 22 T cell receptor beta chains from one sample sequenced in a study of blood T cells in healthy people across ages. A second PCR of about 6 to 11 cycles used a sample-barcoded 5' primer and a J-beta primer mix. TCRdb redid the calling of the 5' RACE reads with MiXCR, one entry per CDR3 protein. The sample contains about 1.1 million distinct CDR3 sequences, under 40% of which appear only once. The sample comprised blood. These receptors were obtained from a man aged 18 to 35 in good health.

The chain joins TRBV10-3 to TRBJ2-5; D is uncertain. The CDR3 covers 13 residues. The germline V and J ends were trimmed by 9 bases and 1 base, with 12 bases remaining between them. Looked up from germline, CDR1 is ENHRY and CDR2 is SYGVKD. DNA of the CDR3: TGTGCCATTGCTGACACCGCCCAAGAGACCCAGTACTTC. Encoded protein: CAIADTAQETQYF.

The table lists this clonotype with many counts. V and J are TRBV5-1 and TRBJ2-3, with 8 bases identical to TRBD1. There are 15 residues in the CDR3. With V trimmed by 4 bases and J by 2 bases, 6 bases remained unmatched. Germline V gene lookup returns CDR1 SGHRS and CDR2 YFSETQ. CDR3 region: CASSAGTGSTDTQYF. In nucleotides, the CDR3 is TGCGCCAGCAGCGCCGGGACAGGATCCACAGATACGCAGTATTTT. Full variable domain (rest looked up from reference TRBV5-1 and TRBJ2-3): KAGVTQTPRYLIKTRGQQVTLSCSPISGHRSVSWYQQTPGQGLQFLFEYFSETQRNKGNFPGRFSGRQFSNSRSEMNVSTLELGDSALYLCASSAGTGSTDTQYFGPGTRLTVL.

This sequence joins TRBV7-2 and TRBJ1-2, with a possible D match to TRBD1 (5 bases). The CDR3 is 15 residues long. V gave up 1 base and J gave up 0 bases, with 9 bases separating them. Germline V gives CDR1 SGHTA, CDR2 FQGNSA. In DNA form, the CDR3 reads TGTGCCAGCAGCTTAGTGGGGGAGCCTAACTATGGCTACACCTTC. Translating gives CASSLVGEPNYGYTF.

The table lists this clonotype with a count of one. The CDR3 loop is CSASPETGGGEKLFF. In DNA, the CDR3 is TGCAGTGCTAGTCCCGAAACTGGGGGTGGTGAAAAACTGTTTTTT. This rearrangement joins TRBV20-1 to TRBJ1-4, with D tentatively TRBD1 (5 bases). The CDR3 covers 15 residues. Germline loops: CDR1 DFQATT, CDR2 SNEGSKA (reference sequence). Trimming cost V 3 bases and J 7 bases, with 18 bases left between them.

The table lists this clonotype with a few counts. V is TRBV25-1 and J is TRBJ2-3; 10 nucleotides align to TRBD2. The J segment lost 6 bases and the V segment lost 3 bases, leaving 9 bases of the junction unmatched. CDR1 is MGHDK, CDR2 SYGVNS, per germline. The CDR3 contains 16 residues. Here the CDR3 reads CASSEELAGLGDTQYF. CDR3 sequence (DNA): TGTGCCAGCAGTGAGGAACTAGCGGGGCTTGGGGATACGCAGTATTTT. Using reference TRBV25-1 and TRBJ2-3 for the parts outside the CDR3, the full variable domain is EADIYQTPRYLVIGTGKKITLECSQTMGHDKMYWYQQDPGMELHLIHYSYGVNSTEKGDLSSESTVSRIRTEHFPLTLESARPSHTSQYLCASSEELAGLGDTQYFGPGTRLTVL.

The chain combines TRBV9 with TRBJ2-1; 9 nucleotides line up with TRBD1. Near its end, the DNA agrees better with TRBJ2-7, so the J call may be wrong. Looked up from germline, CDR1 is SGDLS and CDR2 is YYNGEE. This CDR3 is built from 17 residues. DNA for the CDR3: TGTGCCAGCAGCGGCCCCCGGGACAGGGTAGGGGACAATGAGCAGTACTTC. It translates to CASSGPRDRVGDNEQYF.

The J gene is TRBJ1-1, the V gene TRBV20-1, with D unresolved. Per germline, CDR1 DFQATT and CDR2 SNEGSKA (reference sequence). CDR3 length: 14 amino acids. Trimming removed 0 bases at V and 1 base at J, with 9 bases between. The CDR3 nucleotides read TGCAGTGCTAGAGATGAGGCGGGGAACACTGAAGCTTTCTTT. As protein: CSARDEAGNTEAFF.

This chain uses TRBV20-1 with TRBJ1-2, with unresolved D. The CDR3 runs to 14 residues. The germline gives CDR1 DFQATT, CDR2 SNEGSKA (reference sequence). Trimming pared 0 bases from V and 2 bases from J, leaving 10 bases between. CDR3 region: CSARDLMGNYGYTF. CDR3 nucleotide sequence: TGCAGTGCTAGAGATCTAATGGGGAACTATGGCTACACCTTC.

This clonotype occurred a few times. CDR3 DNA: TGTGCCAGCAGCTCAGAGGGACAGGGGCTCACAGATACGCAGTATTTT. As protein: CASSSEGQGLTDTQYF. The genes are TRBV7-9 and TRBJ2-3, with 10 positions matching TRBD1. J lost 2 bases, V lost 4 bases, and 6 bases had no gene match. The germline gives CDR1 SEHNR, CDR2 FQNEAQ (reference sequence). The CDR3 is made up of 16 amino acids. Complete variable domain (other parts from reference TRBV7-9 and TRBJ2-3): DTGVSQNPRHKITKRGQNVTFRCDPISEHNRLYWYRQTLGQGPEFLTYFQNEAQLEKSRLLSDRFSAERPKGSFSTLEIQRTEQGDSAMYLCASSSEGQGLTDTQYFGPGTRLTVL.

Many counts were recorded for this clonotype. The chain combines TRBV7-9 with TRBJ2-1, with 7 nucleotides matching TRBD2. The germline V gene has CDR1 SEHNR and CDR2 FQNEAQ (reference sequence). The length of the CDR3 is 13 residues. The trim removed 1 base at V and 8 bases at J, leaving 2 bases unmatched. Written as DNA, the CDR3 is TGTGCCAGCAGCTTAGGCGGGGGTGATGAGCAGTTCTTC. Residues: CASSLGGGDEQFF.

About this clonotype: A junction boundary mismatches the germline segment, possibly from a read error. The V call is TRBV29-1, the J call TRBJ1-5; TRBD1 is a possible D gene (5 bases). The CDR3 runs to 16 residues. CDR1 is SQVTM, CDR2 ANQGSEA, per germline. The CDR3 loop reads CSDQGRGKGSIQPQHF. CDR3 sequence (DNA): TGCAGCGACCAAGGACGGGGGAAGGGTAGCATTCAGCCCCAGCATTTT.

This clonotype was seen many times. A junction boundary mismatches the germline segment, possibly from a read error. The chain links TRBV5-1 to TRBJ1-1, with D unresolved. CDR1 is SGHRS and CDR2 is YFSETQ in the germline V gene. The CDR3 has 12 residues. This CDR3 reads CASSSGDTEAFF. DNA of the CDR3: TGTGCCAGCAGTAGCGGGGACACTGAAGCTTTCTTT. Looking up the rest from reference TRBV5-1 and TRBJ1-1 gives the full variable domain: KAGVTQTPRYLIKTRGQQVTLSCSPISGHRSVSWYQQTPGQGLQFLFEYFSETQRNKGNFPGRFSGRQFSNSRSEMNVSTLELGDSALYLCASSSGDTEAFFGQGTRLTVV.

This clonotype is categorized as medium-sized (0.01 to 0.1%). In DNA form, the CDR3 reads TGTGCCAGCAGGCACCCGGGACTCCTCTCCTACAATGAGCAGTTCTTC. Translation gives CASRHPGLLSYNEQFF. This chain links TRBV11-2 with TRBJ2-1; D might be TRBD2 (6 bases). The germline V gene has CDR1 SGHAT and CDR2 FQNNGV. The ends were cut back, 6 bases at V and 0 bases at J, with 15 bases in the middle. The CDR3 loop spans 16 amino acids.

In the case of this clonotype: Relative to the germline gene, one junction end is altered; a read error may explain this. The chain carries TRBV29-1 and TRBJ2-1; 12 bases are shared with TRBD1. The CDR3 has 15 residues. CDR1 and CDR2 from the germline V gene are SQVTM and ANQGSEA. CDR3 nucleotide sequence: TGCAGTGTTGTTGGGGGACAGGGGGCGTACAATGAGCAGTTCTTC. It specifies CSVVGGQGAYNEQFF.

This rearrangement joins TRBV10-3 to TRBJ1-1; a possible D gene is TRBD1 (5 bases). The CDR3 is made up of 15 amino acids. Germline assignment: CDR1 ENHRY and CDR2 SYGVKD. V dropped 6 bases and J dropped 1 base, with 15 bases sitting between them. CDR3 residues: CAIRASGGTNTEAFF. CDR3 coding DNA: TGTGCCATCAGAGCGAGCGGCGGGACGAACACTGAAGCTTTCTTT.

The chain is built from TRBV2 and TRBJ1-1; TRBD1 might be the D (5 bases). Germline CDR1 and CDR2: SNHLY and FYNNEI. There are 15 residues in the CDR3. Trimming pared 2 bases from V and 0 bases from J, leaving 10 bases between. The CDR3 nucleotides are TGTGCCAGCAGTGAAAGGGACCTCATGAACACTGAAGCTTTCTTT. As protein: CASSERDLMNTEAFF. Supplemented by reference TRBV2 and TRBJ1-1, the full variable domain reads EPEVTQTPSHQVTQMGQEVILRCVPISNHLYFYWYRQILGQKVEFLVSFYNNEISEKSEIFDDQFSVERPDGSNFTLKIRSTKLEDSAMYFCASSERDLMNTEAFFGQGTRLTVV.

This chain uses TRBV29-1 with TRBJ1-1, with D uncertain. The CDR3 is made up of 13 amino acids. V lost 1 base to trimming and J lost 5 bases, with 11 bases between them. The V gene's germline CDR1 is SQVTM and CDR2 ANQGSEA. This CDR3 is CSVEVGRRTEAFF. The DNA of the CDR3 is TGCAGCGTTGAAGTAGGGAGGAGAACTGAAGCTTTCTTT.

This clonotype was seen a few times. The chain recombines TRBV20-1 with TRBJ2-3; 10 positions agree with TRBD2. The ends lost 6 bases at V and 7 bases at J; junction bases unmatched: 4. The CDR3 is made up of 12 amino acids. Germline V CDR1 and CDR2: DFQATT, SNEGSKA (reference sequence). The CDR3 coding sequence is TGCAGTGCCTCTAGCGGGGGACATACGCAGTATTTT. Translated: CSASSGGHTQYF.

The rearrangement uses TRBV12-3 or TRBV12-4 and TRBJ1-1, with D maybe TRBD1 (6 bases). The CDR3 length is 15 residues. Trimming took 6 bases from V and 0 from J, leaving 14 bases between them. CDR3 coding DNA: TGTGCCAGCAGGCCAACAGGGACCATGAACACTGAAGCTTTCTTT. Its protein is CASRPTGTMNTEAFF.

This clonotype has only a few counts. This chain connects TRBV29-1 to TRBJ2-2; D not certain. This CDR3 spans 11 amino acids. V lost 5 bases, J lost 8 bases, and 9 bases lay in between. Germline V gives CDR1 SQVTM, CDR2 ANQGSEA. CDR3 DNA: TGCAGCGTTCGGCGGTCGGGGGAGCTGTTTTTT. Its protein product is CSVRRSGELFF.

This clonotype was seen only a few times. V is TRBV6-2 or TRBV6-3 and J is TRBJ2-5, with 8 bases aligning to TRBD1. The CDR3 sequence is 18 residues long. V was clipped by 2 bases and J by 1 base; unmatched bases: 12. Germline V gene lookup returns CDR1 MNHEY and CDR2 SVGEGT. The CDR3 reads CASSYPRTGTTIQETQYF. CDR3 coding DNA: TGTGCCAGCAGTTACCCGAGGACAGGGACAACAATCCAAGAGACCCAGTACTTC.

This chain uses TRBV18 with TRBJ1-4; D is undetermined. CDR1 is KGHSH and CDR2 is LQKENI in the germline V gene. V was trimmed by 0 bases and J by 4 bases, leaving 6 bases between them. This CDR3 is built from 14 residues. The CDR3 loop is CASSPPGVNEKLFF. The CDR3 coding sequence is TGTGCCAGCTCACCACCTGGGGTTAATGAAAAACTGTTTTTT.